This T cell receptor beta chain is drawn from a study of CD8+ T cells in alopecia areata. Study-level findings and limits: Lesional scalp, notably in alopecia totalis/universalis, had clonality above that of normal scalp. On tofacitinib, scalp clonality and expanded CD8+ clones among top 100 fell significantly. Sequence data from scalp samples additionally include resident alphabeta T cells of normal skin.

This CDR3 comprises 14 residues. Trimming took 6 bases from V and 6 from J, leaving 20 bases between them. Germline-derived CDR1 and CDR2 are GTSNPN and SVGIG (reference sequence). It was cDNA, reverse transcribed from extracted RNA, that served as the sequencing template. Generated by immunoSEQ multiplex PCR, the TCRdb table keeps only in-frame clones and is missing some. Of around 170,000 clones listed, approximately 50% are singletons. This clone appeared a few times. What it binds is not known. The treatment denotes: oral pan-JAK inhibitor, 5-10 mg twice daily. Peripheral blood and lesional scalp punch biopsies were taken from alopecia areata patients.

This TCR was recovered from a human donor with alopecia areata. Source: CD8+ T cells sorted from blood, taken around week 53, from a patient treated with tofacitinib. The V and J genes are TRBV30 and TRBJ1-2; weak D call: TRBD1 (6 bases). The CDR3 protein is CACPQGVTADGYTF. CDR3 DNA: TGTGCCTGCCCACAGGGAGTTACGGCTGATGGCTACACCTTC.